Described below is a single TCR beta chain sequence and its context. Assay: immunoSEQ multiplex PCR; the TCRdb copy retains only in-frame clones and omits some. The sample has about 58,000 clones, around 90% seen once. There are 15 residues in the CDR3. CDR1 ENHRY and CDR2 SYGVKD come from the germline V gene. The V gene lost 2 bases and the J gene lost 7 bases, with 12 bases spanning the gap. This record comes from a study of PD-1 blockade in classical Hodgkin lymphoma. Every patient relapsed after autologous stem cell transplantation, and brentuximab vedotin exposure varied. This chain connects TRBV10-3 to TRBJ1-6; D is unclear. The TCR sequence derives from a human donor with classical Hodgkin lymphoma. The sequencing used peripheral blood mononuclear cells (PBMCs), collected before the second cycle of nivolumab. CDR3 loop: CAISEEALGNSPLHF. CDR3 in DNA: TGTGCCATCAGTGAGGAGGCCCTAGGGAATTCACCCCTCCACTTT.